This record concerns one T cell receptor beta chain sequence. The data were obtained in a study of T cell changes during pregnancy in multiple sclerosis. Produced via immunoSEQ multiplex PCR; TCRdb's table is partial and in-frame only. The sample lists about 42,000 clones; around 92% were seen once. This material consisted of CD4+ T cells from peripheral blood mononuclear cells, taken in the second trimester of pregnancy. The source is a female donor in good health, enrolled as a control in a pregnancy study.

For the CDR3, the DNA is TGCACCAGCAGCCAAGTAGGCAGGACTCGCCCCGAGCAGTACTTC. Residues: CTSSQVGRTRPEQYF. V is TRBV1 and J is TRBJ2-7; TRBD2, the table's D call, lacks a check against the DNA. TRBV1 constitutes a pseudogene. The CDR3 has 15 amino acids.